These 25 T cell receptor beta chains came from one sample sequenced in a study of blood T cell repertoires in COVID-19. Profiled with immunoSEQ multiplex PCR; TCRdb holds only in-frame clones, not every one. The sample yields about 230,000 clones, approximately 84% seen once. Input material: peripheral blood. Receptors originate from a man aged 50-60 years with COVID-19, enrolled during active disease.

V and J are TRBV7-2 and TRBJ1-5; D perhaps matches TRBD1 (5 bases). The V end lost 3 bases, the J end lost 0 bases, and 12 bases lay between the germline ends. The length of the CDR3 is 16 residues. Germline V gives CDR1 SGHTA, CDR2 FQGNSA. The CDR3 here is CASSFARGSSNQPQHF. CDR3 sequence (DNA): TGTGCCAGCAGCTTCGCCCGGGGGTCTAGCAATCAGCCCCAGCATTTT.

CDR3 DNA sequence: TGCGCCACCTCCTGGGGGGGAAACACTGAAGCTTTCTTT. Translation gives CATSWGGNTEAFF. The chain carries TRBV5-1 and TRBJ1-1, with D possibly matching TRBD1 (5 bases). CDR3 length: 13 amino acids. Trimming stripped 9 bases from V and 2 bases from J, with 14 bases between. Germline V gene data show CDR1 as SGHRS and CDR2 as YFSETQ.

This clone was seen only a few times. CDR3 amino acids: CAISGLAGGPDTQYF. The CDR3 DNA reads TGTGCCATCAGTGGACTAGCGGGGGGGCCAGATACGCAGTATTTT. V and J are TRBV10-3 and TRBJ2-3, with 14 bases matching TRBD2. CDR3 size: 15 residues. Per the germline V gene, CDR1 is ENHRY and CDR2 is SYGVKD. Trimming removed 4 bases from V and 4 bases from J; junction bases left unmatched: 1.

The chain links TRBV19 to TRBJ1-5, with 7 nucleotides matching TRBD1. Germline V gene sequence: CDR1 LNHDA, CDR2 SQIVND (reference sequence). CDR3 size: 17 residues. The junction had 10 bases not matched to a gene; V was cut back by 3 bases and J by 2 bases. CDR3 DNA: TGTGCCAGTAGTATTGGAGGGGGCGTATTGGGCAATCAGCCCCAGCATTTT. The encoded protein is CASSIGGGVLGNQPQHF.

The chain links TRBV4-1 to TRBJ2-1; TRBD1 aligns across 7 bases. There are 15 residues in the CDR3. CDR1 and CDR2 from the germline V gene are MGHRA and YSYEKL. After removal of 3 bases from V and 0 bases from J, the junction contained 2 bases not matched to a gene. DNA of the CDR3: TGCGCCAGCAGCCAGGGACAGAGCTCCTACAATGAGCAGTTCTTC. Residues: CASSQGQSSYNEQFF.

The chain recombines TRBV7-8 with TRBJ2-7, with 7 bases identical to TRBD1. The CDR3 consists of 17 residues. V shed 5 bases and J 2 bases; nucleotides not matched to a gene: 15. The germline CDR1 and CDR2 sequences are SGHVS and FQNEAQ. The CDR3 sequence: CASSTSPLDRPAYEQYF. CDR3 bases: TGTGCCAGCAGCACCTCTCCTCTGGACAGGCCTGCCTACGAGCAGTACTTC.

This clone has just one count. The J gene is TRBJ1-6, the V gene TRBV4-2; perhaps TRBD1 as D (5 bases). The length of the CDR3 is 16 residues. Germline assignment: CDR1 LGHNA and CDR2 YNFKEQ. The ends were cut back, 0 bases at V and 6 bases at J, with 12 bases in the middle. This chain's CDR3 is CASSQDVGGSNSPLHF. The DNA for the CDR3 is TGTGCCAGCAGCCAAGATGTCGGGGGAAGTAATTCACCCCTCCACTTT.

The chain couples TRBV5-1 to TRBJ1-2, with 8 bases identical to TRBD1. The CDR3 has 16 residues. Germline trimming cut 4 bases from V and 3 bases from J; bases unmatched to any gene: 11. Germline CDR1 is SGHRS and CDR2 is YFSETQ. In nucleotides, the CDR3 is TGCGCCAGCAGCCCTGATTCCCAGGGGGCTTACTATGGCTACACCTTC. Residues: CASSPDSQGAYYGYTF.

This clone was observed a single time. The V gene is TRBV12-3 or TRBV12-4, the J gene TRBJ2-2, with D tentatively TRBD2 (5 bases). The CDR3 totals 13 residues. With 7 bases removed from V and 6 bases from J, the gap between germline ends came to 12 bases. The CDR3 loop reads CASNLLGPGELFF. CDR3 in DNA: TGTGCCAGCAACCTACTAGGGCCCGGGGAGCTGTTTTTT.

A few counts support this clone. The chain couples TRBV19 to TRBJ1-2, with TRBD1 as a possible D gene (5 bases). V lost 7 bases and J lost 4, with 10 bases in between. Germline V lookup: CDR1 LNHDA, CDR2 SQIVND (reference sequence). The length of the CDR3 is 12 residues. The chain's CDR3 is CASTGDFYGYTF. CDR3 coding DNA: TGTGCCAGTACCGGGGACTTCTATGGCTACACCTTC.

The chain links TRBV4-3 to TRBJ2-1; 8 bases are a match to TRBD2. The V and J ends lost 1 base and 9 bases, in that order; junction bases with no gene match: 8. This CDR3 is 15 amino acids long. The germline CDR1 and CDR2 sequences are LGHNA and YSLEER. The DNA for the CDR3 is TGCGCCAGCAGCCAAGGAACCGGACTAGCATCTGAGCAGTTCTTC. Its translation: CASSQGTGLASEQFF.

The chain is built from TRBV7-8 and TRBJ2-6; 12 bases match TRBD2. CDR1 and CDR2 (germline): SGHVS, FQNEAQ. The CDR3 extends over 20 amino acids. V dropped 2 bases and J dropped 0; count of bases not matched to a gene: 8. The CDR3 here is CASSLKSLTSGSSGANVLTF. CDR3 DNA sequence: TGTGCCAGCAGCTTAAAGAGCTTGACTAGCGGGAGCTCTGGGGCCAACGTCCTGACTTTC. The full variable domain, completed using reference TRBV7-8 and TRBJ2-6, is GAGVSQSPRYKVAKRGQDVALRCDPISGHVSLFWYQQALGQGPEFLTYFQNEAQLDKSGLPSDRFFAERPEGSVSTLKIQRTQQEDSAVYLCASSLKSLTSGSSGANVLTFGAGSRLTVL.

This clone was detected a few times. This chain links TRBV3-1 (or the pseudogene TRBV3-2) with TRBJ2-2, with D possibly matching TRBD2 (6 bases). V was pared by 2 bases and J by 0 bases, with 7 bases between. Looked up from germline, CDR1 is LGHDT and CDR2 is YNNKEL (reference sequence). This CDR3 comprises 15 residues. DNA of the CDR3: TGTGCCAGCAGCCAACGGGAGTCGAACACCGGGGAGCTGTTTTTT. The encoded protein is CASSQRESNTGELFF.

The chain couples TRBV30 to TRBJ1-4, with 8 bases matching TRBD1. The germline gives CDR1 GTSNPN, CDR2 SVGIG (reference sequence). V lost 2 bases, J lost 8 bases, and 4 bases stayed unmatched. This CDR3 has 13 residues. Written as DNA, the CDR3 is TGTGCCTGGAGTCAGGGGGCCGGGGAAAAACTGTTTTTT. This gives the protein CAWSQGAGEKLFF.

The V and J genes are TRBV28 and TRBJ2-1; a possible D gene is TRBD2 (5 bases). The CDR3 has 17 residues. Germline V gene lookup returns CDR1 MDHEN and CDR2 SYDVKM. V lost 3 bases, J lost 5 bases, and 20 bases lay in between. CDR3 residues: CASSLSEGSLIDNEQFF. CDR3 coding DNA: TGTGCCAGCAGTTTGTCCGAGGGTTCCCTAATAGACAATGAGCAGTTCTTC. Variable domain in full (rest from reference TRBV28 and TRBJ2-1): DVKVTQSSRYLVKRTGEKVFLECVQDMDHENMFWYRQDPGLGLRLIYFSYDVKMKEKGDIPEGYSVSREKKERFSLILESASTNQTSMYLCASSLSEGSLIDNEQFFGPGTRLTVL.

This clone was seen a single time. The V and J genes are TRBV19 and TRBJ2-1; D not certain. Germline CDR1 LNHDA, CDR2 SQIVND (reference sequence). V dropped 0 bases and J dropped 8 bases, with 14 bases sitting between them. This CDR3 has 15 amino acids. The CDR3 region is CASSIELYSPYEQFF. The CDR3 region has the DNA TGTGCCAGTAGTATAGAACTTTATTCCCCATATGAGCAGTTCTTC.

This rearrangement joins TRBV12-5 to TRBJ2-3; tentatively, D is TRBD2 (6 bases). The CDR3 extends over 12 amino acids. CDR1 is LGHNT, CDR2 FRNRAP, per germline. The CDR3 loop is CALSGDTDTQYF. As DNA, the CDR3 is TGTGCCCTCTCGGGAGACACAGATACGCAGTATTTT.

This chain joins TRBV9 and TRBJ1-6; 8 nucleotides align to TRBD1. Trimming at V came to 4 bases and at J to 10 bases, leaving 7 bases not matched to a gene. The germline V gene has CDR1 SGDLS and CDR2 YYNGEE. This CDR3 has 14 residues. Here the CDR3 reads CASSQTGERSPLHF. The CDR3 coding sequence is TGTGCCAGCAGCCAGACAGGGGAGCGCTCACCCCTCCACTTT.

The CDR3: CASSSGQGAIFSNQPQHF. The CDR3 DNA is TGTGCCAGCAGTTCTGGACAGGGGGCCATTTTCTCCAATCAGCCCCAGCATTTT. The rearrangement links TRBV6-2 or TRBV6-3 to TRBJ1-5; 11 bases map to TRBD1. V shed 4 bases and J 3 bases; nucleotides not matched to a gene: 11. The CDR3 consists of 18 residues. Germline assignment: CDR1 MNHEY and CDR2 SVGEGT.

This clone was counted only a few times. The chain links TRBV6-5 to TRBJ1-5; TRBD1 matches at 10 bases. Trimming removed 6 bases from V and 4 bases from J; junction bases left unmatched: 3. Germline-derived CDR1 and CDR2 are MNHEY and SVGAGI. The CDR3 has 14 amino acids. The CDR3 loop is CASSRTGGNQPQHF. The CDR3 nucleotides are TGTGCCAGCAGCCGGACAGGGGGGAATCAGCCCCAGCATTTT.

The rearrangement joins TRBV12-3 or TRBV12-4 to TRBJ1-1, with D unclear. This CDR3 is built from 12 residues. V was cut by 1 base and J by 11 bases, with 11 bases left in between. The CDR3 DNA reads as TGTGCCAGCAGTTTAGAAGCGACGCCGGCTTTCTTT. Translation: CASSLEATPAFF.

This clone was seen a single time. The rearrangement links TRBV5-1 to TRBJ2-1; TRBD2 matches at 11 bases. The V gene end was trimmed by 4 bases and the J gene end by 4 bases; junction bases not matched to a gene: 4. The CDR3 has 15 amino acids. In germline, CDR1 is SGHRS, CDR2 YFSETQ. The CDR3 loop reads CASSHSSGGYNEQFF. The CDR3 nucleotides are TGCGCCAGCAGCCACTCTAGCGGGGGGTACAATGAGCAGTTCTTC.

This chain's CDR3 is CATSRDRTGTGANVLTF. The CDR3 DNA sequence: TGTGCCACCAGCAGAGATAGGACAGGGACCGGGGCCAACGTCCTGACTTTC. This chain connects TRBV15 to TRBJ2-6; 8 bases align to TRBD1. The CDR3 has 17 residues. With V trimmed by 0 bases and J by 4 bases, 5 bases remained unmatched. Germline CDR1 LNHNV, CDR2 YYDKDF (reference sequence).

The CDR3 sequence is CASSLMGGQETQYF. Written as DNA, the CDR3 is TGCGCCAGCAGCTTGATGGGAGGCCAAGAGACCCAGTACTTC. The J gene is TRBJ2-5, the V gene TRBV5-1, with D possibly being TRBD2 (6 bases). V lost 1 base, J lost 1 base, and 8 bases lay in between. Germline CDR1 is SGHRS and CDR2 is YFSETQ. This CDR3 is built from 14 residues.

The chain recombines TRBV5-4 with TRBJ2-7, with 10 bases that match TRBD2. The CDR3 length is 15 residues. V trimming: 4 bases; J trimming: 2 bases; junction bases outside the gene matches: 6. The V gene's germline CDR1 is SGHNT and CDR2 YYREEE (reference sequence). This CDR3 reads CASSRGTSATYEQYF. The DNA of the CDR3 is TGTGCCAGCAGCCGCGGGACTAGCGCGACCTACGAGCAGTACTTC.